Below, 20 T cell receptor beta chains from the same sample are listed, as sequenced in a study of Graves' ophthalmopathy and Graves' hyperthyroidism. CDR3 regions of TCR beta were amplified from RNA transcripts. Scientists carried out first-round RT-PCR using HTBI primers and then a second-round multiplex PCR. One entry per CDR3 protein, called by TCRdb with MiXCR from the multiplex PCR reads. The sample contains 650,000 to 800,000 distinct CDR3 sequences, about two fifths of which appear only once. Specimen: peripheral blood. These receptors all come from an adult man with Graves' ophthalmopathy.

This clonotype was counted ten times or more. The rearrangement joins TRBV19 to TRBJ1-6; D might be TRBD1 (5 bases). There are 14 residues in the CDR3. CDR1 is LNHDA, CDR2 SQIVND, per germline (reference sequence). V shed 3 bases and J shed 7 bases, with 10 bases lying between them. CDR3 nucleotide sequence: TGTGCCAGTAGTATTCGGCGGGGGAATTCACCCCTCCACTTT. It yields the protein CASSIRRGNSPLHF. Based on the CDR3 plus reference TRBV19 and TRBJ1-6, the full variable domain is DGGITQSPKYLFRKEGQNVTLSCEQNLNHDAMYWYRQDPGQGLRLIYYSQIVNDFQKGDIAEGYSVSREKKESFPLTVTSAQKNPTAFYLCASSIRRGNSPLHFGNGTRLTVT.

This sequence joins TRBV19 and TRBJ1-5, with D possibly matching TRBD1 (6 bases). The V gene lost 6 bases and the J gene lost 11 bases, with 17 bases spanning the gap. CDR3 length: 13 amino acids. In germline, CDR1 is LNHDA, CDR2 SQIVND (reference sequence). The CDR3 protein is CASSGGAQETQHF. The CDR3 DNA reads TGTGCCAGTAGCGGGGGGGCACAAGAGACCCAGCATTTT. The whole variable domain, filled in from reference TRBV19 and TRBJ1-5, reads DGGITQSPKYLFRKEGQNVTLSCEQNLNHDAMYWYRQDPGQGLRLIYYSQIVNDFQKGDIAEGYSVSREKKESFPLTVTSAQKNPTAFYLCASSGGAQETQHFGDGTRLSIL.

This clonotype was counted many times. The V and J genes are TRBV6-5 and TRBJ1-6, with D perhaps matching TRBD1 (5 bases). Trimming pared 6 bases from V and 14 bases from J, leaving 8 bases between. The germline gives CDR1 MNHEY, CDR2 SVGAGI. CDR3 length equals 10 residues. DNA for the CDR3: TGTGCCAGCAGGGGGGGGGCCCTCCACTTT. It encodes CASRGGALHF.

This clonotype was detected many times. The rearrangement links TRBV20-1 to TRBJ1-4, with D possibly matching TRBD1 (6 bases). The CDR3 has 13 amino acids. The V end was cut by 2 bases, the J end by 8 bases, with 12 bases between. CDR1 and CDR2 (germline): DFQATT, SNEGSKA (reference sequence). The CDR3 loop reads CSARMGAIEKLFF. CDR3 bases: TGCAGTGCTAGAATGGGGGCTATCGAAAAACTGTTTTTT.

This clonotype was observed many times. The CDR3 coding sequence is TGTGCCAGCAGCTTGGTGGGACATCTCCATGGCTACACCTTC. Translation: CASSLVGHLHGYTF. The rearrangement uses TRBV5-8 and TRBJ1-2; D perhaps matches TRBD1 (6 bases). The CDR3 sequence is 14 residues long. Germline V CDR1 and CDR2: SGHTS, YDEGEE. V lost 0 bases to trimming and J lost 6 bases, with 12 bases between them. The full variable domain, in which reference TRBV5-8 and TRBJ1-2 provide the parts outside the CDR3, is EAGVTQSPTHLIKTRGQQATLRCSPISGHTSVYWYQQALGLGLQFLLWYDEGEERNRGNFPPRFSGRQFPNYSSELNVNALELEDSALYLCASSLVGHLHGYTFGSGTRLTVV.

In its sample, this clonotype was seen many times. The chain couples TRBV11-1 to TRBJ2-7; D perhaps matches TRBD1 (7 bases). Trimming removed 5 bases at V and 2 bases at J, with 13 bases between. There are 14 residues in the CDR3. Germline V lookup: CDR1 SGHAT, CDR2 FQDESV (reference sequence). In nucleotides, the CDR3 is TGTGCCAGCAGCCCGCAGGGGGGCACCTACGAGCAGTACTTC. It yields the protein CASSPQGGTYEQYF.

This clonotype has a single count. The V gene is TRBV5-1, the J gene TRBJ1-2; TRBD1 matches at 8 bases. Per germline, CDR1 SGHRS and CDR2 YFSETQ. Trimming cost V 0 bases and J 7 bases; bases outside gene matches: 5. The CDR3 runs to 14 residues. As DNA, the CDR3 is TGCGCCAGCAGCTTGGATGGAGGGACAGGTGGCTACACCTTC. It translates to CASSLDGGTGGYTF.

The J gene is TRBJ1-4, the V gene TRBV25-1, with a possible D match to TRBD1 (5 bases). V was pared by 2 bases and J by 14 bases, with 15 bases between. Per germline, CDR1 MGHDK and CDR2 SYGVNS. The CDR3 has 13 amino acids. CDR3 coding DNA: TGTGCCAGCAGTGAAGCTAGCGGGGGTGGGCTGTTTTTT. It specifies CASSEASGGGLFF.

In its sample, this clonotype was seen many times. The chain couples TRBV12-3 or TRBV12-4 to TRBJ1-2; TRBD1 is a possible D gene (5 bases). The CDR3 is 14 amino acids. Deletions cut 1 base from V and 3 bases from J, with 9 bases between. Here the CDR3 reads CASSLVGVDYGYTF. CDR3 nucleotide sequence: TGTGCCAGCAGTTTAGTAGGGGTCGACTATGGCTACACCTTC.

In this sample, this clonotype turned up many times. CDR3 protein: CSVPDPTEETQYF. The CDR3 DNA follows: TGCAGCGTCCCGGATCCGACAGAAGAGACCCAGTACTTC. The chain is built from TRBV29-1 and TRBJ2-5; weak D call: TRBD1 (5 bases). The V gene's germline CDR1 is SQVTM and CDR2 ANQGSEA. Trimming pared 6 bases from V and 3 bases from J, leaving 14 bases between. The CDR3 is 13 residues long.

This chain links TRBV7-8 with TRBJ2-5; D may correspond to TRBD1 or TRBD2 (5 bases each). The CDR3 is 15 residues long. CDR1 is SGHVS, CDR2 FQNEAQ, per germline. The V end was cut by 1 base, the J end by 5 bases, with 14 bases between. This chain's CDR3 is CASSLVPHGAETQYF. The DNA for the CDR3 is TGTGCCAGCAGCTTAGTGCCTCACGGGGCCGAGACCCAGTACTTC.

This clonotype was seen only once. The gene calls are TRBV29-1 and TRBJ2-7; 13 positions agree with TRBD2. The end of the DNA aligns better with TRBJ2-1, so the J call may be wrong. This CDR3 region has 18 residues. The germline V gene encodes CDR1 SQVTM and CDR2 ANQGSEA. The CDR3 bases are TGCAGCGTTGAAGGACTAGCGGGGGGCCCACGAAGCTACAATGAGCAGTTCTTC. Protein: CSVEGLAGGPRSYNEQFF.

This clonotype was detected only a few times. The junction differs from germline at one of its ends, possibly a read error. The V gene is TRBV10-3, the J gene TRBJ2-7; the D call may be TRBD1 or TRBD2 (6 bases each). In germline, CDR1 is ENHRY, CDR2 SYGVKD. This CDR3 has 15 amino acids. CDR3 residues: CASSEAWGAAYEQYF. The CDR3 nucleotides read TGTGCCAGCAGTGAAGCGTGGGGGGCCGCCTACGAGCAGTACTTC.

This clonotype was picked up one time. A read error may explain this, as a much larger clone is one base away. The chain has TRBV24-1 and TRBJ2-7; D gene unclear. The germline gives CDR1 KGHDR, CDR2 SFDVKD. The length of the CDR3 is 13 residues. With 3 bases removed from V and 0 bases from J, the gap between germline ends came to 5 bases. CDR3: CATSDASSYEQYF. CDR3 in DNA: TGTGCCACCAGTGATGCCAGCTCCTACGAGCAGTACTTC.

This chain connects TRBV11-1 to TRBJ1-2; D is uncertain. This CDR3 contains 15 residues. Germline loops: CDR1 SGHAT, CDR2 FQDESV (reference sequence). Trimming cost V 5 bases and J 3 bases, with 16 bases left between them. The CDR3 DNA follows: TGTGCCAGCAGCCCCCTGGGCACTAACGACTATGGCTACACCTTC. As protein: CASSPLGTNDYGYTF.

This chain joins TRBV20-1 and TRBJ2-7; 7 nucleotides match TRBD2. V lost 5 bases to trimming and J lost 5 bases; unmatched junction nucleotides: 9. Per germline, CDR1 DFQATT and CDR2 SNEGSKA (reference sequence). The CDR3 contains 13 residues. The CDR3 DNA reads TGCAGTGCTGAAGATTGGCGGGGGAACGAGCAGTACTTC. It is translated as CSAEDWRGNEQYF.

This clonotype was observed a few times. This chain uses TRBV20-1 with TRBJ1-2; 7 bases are shared with TRBD1. Germline values: CDR1 DFQATT, CDR2 SNEGSKA (reference sequence). With V trimmed by 6 bases and J by 8 bases, 12 bases remained unmatched. The CDR3 is 13 residues long. The CDR3 region is CSAPRQGRGGYTF. The CDR3 nucleotides read TGCAGTGCCCCCAGACAGGGACGAGGGGGCTACACCTTC.

This clonotype was counted a single time. The CDR3 ends on some other residue instead of the conserved phenylalanine or tryptophan, so this is likely a read error. The V call is TRBV11-2, the J call TRBJ1-3; tentative D call: TRBD1 (5 bases). CDR1 and CDR2 (germline): SGHAT, FQNNGV. The V end lost 5 bases, the J end lost 0 bases, and 8 bases lay between the germline ends. This CDR3 has 14 amino acids. CDR3 in amino acids: CASSTQGSGNTIYL. The DNA for the CDR3 is TGTGCCAGCAGCACCCAGGGCTCTGGAAACACCATATATCTT.

This clonotype was counted at least ten times. The rearrangement links TRBV5-1 to TRBJ1-1, with TRBD1 as a possible D gene (5 bases). Germline V CDR1 and CDR2: SGHRS, YFSETQ. The length of the CDR3 is 14 residues. With 1 base removed from V and 5 bases from J, the gap between germline ends came to 12 bases. In DNA, the CDR3 is TGCGCCAGCAGCTTGCAGGGTAAAGGGACTGAAGCTTTCTTT. The encoded protein is CASSLQGKGTEAFF.

In this sample, this clonotype turned up many times. The chain combines TRBV24-1 with TRBJ1-3; D ambiguous. Trimming removed 8 bases at V and 4 bases at J, with 11 bases between. The CDR3 runs to 13 residues. From germline, CDR1 is KGHDR and CDR2 SFDVKD. For the CDR3, the DNA is TGTGCCACCACTGGTCCTCCGGGAAACACCATATATTTT. This translates into CATTGPPGNTIYF.